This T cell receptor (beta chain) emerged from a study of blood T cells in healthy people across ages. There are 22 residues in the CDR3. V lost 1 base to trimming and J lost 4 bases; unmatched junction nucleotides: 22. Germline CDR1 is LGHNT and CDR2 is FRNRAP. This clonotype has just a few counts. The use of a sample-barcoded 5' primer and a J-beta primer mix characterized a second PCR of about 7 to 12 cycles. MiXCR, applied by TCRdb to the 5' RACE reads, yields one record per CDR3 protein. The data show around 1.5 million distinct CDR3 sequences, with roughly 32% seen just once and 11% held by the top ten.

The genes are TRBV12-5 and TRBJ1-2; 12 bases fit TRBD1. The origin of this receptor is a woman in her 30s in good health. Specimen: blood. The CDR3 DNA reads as TGTGCTAGTGGTTTGGACCCAATGCTCCGGGACAGGGGGCGAGTCGGTCCCTATGGCTACACCTTC. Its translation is CASGLDPMLRDRGRVGPYGYTF.